This T cell receptor (beta chain) was recorded in a study of spatial heterogeneity in lung cancer. Study-wide points: The appearance of ubiquitous expanded tumor TCRs in blood was greater at resection than follow-up.

This sample's time point: sample taken at primary tumor resection. The donor group consisted of some 70 patients who had untreated, early-stage non-small cell lung cancer. No cell sorting; template was whole RNA from tumor, lung tissue or PBMC. CDR1 is SGHTA and CDR2 is FQGNSA in the germline V gene. J gave up 7 bases and V 1 base, and 9 bases lay outside the gene matches. There are 16 residues in the CDR3. Individual TCR cDNA molecules each bore their own unique molecular identifier. MiXCR was run by TCRdb on the 5' RACE reads, yielding one entry per CDR3 protein. The sample holds tens of thousands of distinct CDR3 sequences, approximately 12% seen once. This clonotype was observed a handful of times. Its cognate antigen is unknown.

The rearrangement uses TRBV7-2 and TRBJ2-5; TRBD2 agrees at 10 bases. The clonotype comes from a male donor with early-stage non-small cell lung cancer. Sequenced here: PBMCs, sampled at surgery. DNA of the CDR3: TGTGCCAGCAGCTTAGGTGCAAGCGGGAGGGCCGGGACCCAGTACTTC. It translates to CASSLGASGRAGTQYF.